The 6 T cell receptor beta chains in this list originate from one sample, sequenced in a study of long-term antiretroviral therapy in people with HIV. The authors ran the immunoSEQ assay, v3.0, at survey level. Data came from immunoSEQ multiplex PCR; TCRdb stores just in-frame clones and leaves some out. In the table there are approximately 26,000 clones, approximately 90% of which are singletons. The sample was unsorted PBMCs, taken 1.8 years after starting antiretroviral therapy. The receptors shown here come from a woman aged 18-29 years with HIV.

This clone appeared a single time. For the CDR3, the DNA is TGTGCCAGCAGCTTAGTCGCTGCACAAGAGACCCAGTACTTC. Translated: CASSLVAAQETQYF. The chain couples TRBV7-9 to TRBJ2-5; D gene unclear. The CDR3 has 14 residues. From germline, CDR1 is SEHNR and CDR2 FQNEAQ (reference sequence). V dropped 1 base and J dropped 2 bases, with 8 bases sitting between them.

V gene TRBV2 combines with J gene TRBJ1-5; no reliable D call. The CDR3 runs 13 residues. Per germline, CDR1 SNHLY and CDR2 FYNNEI. With 7 bases removed from V and 7 bases from J, the gap between germline ends came to 14 bases. CDR3 in amino acids: CASKQDLNQPQHF. CDR3 nucleotides: TGTGCCAGCAAACAAGATCTCAACCAGCCCCAGCATTTT.

This clone has just a few counts. The chain employs TRBV10-1 and TRBJ2-7; D remains ambiguous. The CDR3 length is 12 residues. V was pared by 0 bases and J by 6 bases, with 6 bases between. Germline V gene sequence: CDR1 WNHNN, CDR2 SYGVQD (reference sequence). The CDR3 region is CASSESRAEQYF. The CDR3 DNA sequence: TGCGCCAGCAGTGAGTCCCGAGCCGAGCAGTACTTC.

The CDR3 nucleotides read TGTGCCAGCAGCCTACGGAGGGACCCGAGCTCTGGGGCCAACGTCCTGACTTTC. Translating it yields CASSLRRDPSSGANVLTF. This chain uses TRBV7-2 with TRBJ2-6; D is possibly TRBD2 (6 bases). The CDR3 has 18 amino acids. Between the trimmed V and J ends, which lost 5 bases and 0 bases, there was a span of 17 bases. Per germline, CDR1 SGHTA and CDR2 FQGNSA.

The genes are TRBV7-9 and TRBJ2-1; no firm D call. The ends were cut back, 2 bases at V and 9 bases at J, with 14 bases in the middle. The CDR3 runs 14 residues. CDR1 and CDR2 from the germline V gene are SEHNR and FQNEAQ (reference sequence). The CDR3 spells CASSLIDPTVEQFF. CDR3 nucleotides: TGTGCCAGCAGCTTAATCGACCCGACGGTTGAGCAGTTCTTC.

The CDR3 bases are TGTGCCAGCAGCCCGCCAGGTAGCGGGAGTACCGGGGAGCTGTTTTTT. Translating gives CASSPPGSGSTGELFF. The rearrangement joins TRBV13 to TRBJ2-2; 9 nucleotides match TRBD2. CDR3 length: 16 residues. Germline trimming cut 5 bases from V and 5 bases from J; bases unmatched to any gene: 9. CDR1 is PRHDT, CDR2 FYEKMQ, per germline (reference sequence). The full variable domain, with the rest looked up from reference TRBV13 and TRBJ2-2, is AAGVIQSPRHLIKEKRETATLKCYPIPRHDTVYWYQQGPGQDPQFLISFYEKMQSDKGSIPDRFSAQQFSDYHSELNMSSLELGDSALYFCASSPPGSGSTGELFFGEGSRLTVL.